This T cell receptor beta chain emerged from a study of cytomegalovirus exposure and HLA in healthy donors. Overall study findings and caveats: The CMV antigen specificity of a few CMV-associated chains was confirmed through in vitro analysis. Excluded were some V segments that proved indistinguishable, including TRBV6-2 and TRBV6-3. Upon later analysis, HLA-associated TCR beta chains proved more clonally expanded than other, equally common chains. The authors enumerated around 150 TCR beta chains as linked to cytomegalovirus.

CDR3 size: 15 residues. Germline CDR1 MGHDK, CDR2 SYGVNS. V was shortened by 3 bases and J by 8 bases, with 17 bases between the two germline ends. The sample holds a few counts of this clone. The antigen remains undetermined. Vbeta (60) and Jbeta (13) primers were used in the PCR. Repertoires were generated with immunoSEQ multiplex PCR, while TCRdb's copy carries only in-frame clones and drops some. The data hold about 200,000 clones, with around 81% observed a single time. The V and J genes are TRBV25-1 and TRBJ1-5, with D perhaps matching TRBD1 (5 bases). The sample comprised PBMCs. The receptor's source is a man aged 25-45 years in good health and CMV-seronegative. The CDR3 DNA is TGTGCCAGCAGTGAGAGTAGTCAGGGCGAAGAGCCCCAGCATTTT. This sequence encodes CASSESSQGEEPQHF.